Below are 11 T cell receptor beta chains sequenced from a single sample in a study of shared clonotypes between healthy human individuals. Assay used: immunoSEQ multiplex PCR; TCRdb lists only in-frame clones, some missing. Here the sample spans around 1.6 million clones, approximately 98% being singletons. Specimen: naive CD4+ T cells sorted from blood. Described subset: CD45RA+ positively selected. All receptors derive from a young man in good health.

The rearrangement joins TRBV6-1 to TRBJ1-1, with D maybe TRBD1 (6 bases). This CDR3 is built from 15 residues. V was trimmed by 2 bases and J by 4 bases, leaving 14 bases between them. Germline lookup yields CDR1 MNHNS and CDR2 SASEGT. CDR3 sequence: CASSELPGVSTEAFF. The CDR3 nucleotides are TGTGCCAGCAGTGAACTCCCAGGGGTAAGCACTGAAGCTTTCTTT.

The chain employs TRBV5-8 and TRBJ2-7, with D possibly matching TRBD1 (6 bases). This CDR3 is 18 amino acids long. Germline-derived CDR1 and CDR2 are SGHTS and YDEGEE. The V gene lost 2 bases and the J gene lost 0 bases, with 21 bases spanning the gap. The CDR3 nucleotides read TGTGCCAGCAGCTTCAGGGGCCAGTTCAGCCCCTACTCCTACGAGCAGTACTTC. Translated: CASSFRGQFSPYSYEQYF.

This clone was observed a single time. This chain links TRBV18 with TRBJ2-1; 10 bases line up with TRBD2. The J segment lost 8 bases and the V segment lost 1 base, leaving 5 bases of the junction unmatched. The CDR3 totals 15 residues. CDR1 and CDR2 (germline): KGHSH, LQKENI. The CDR3 nucleotides are TGTGCCAGCTCACCACTTAGCGGGAGGTATGATGAGCAGTTCTTC. This translates into CASSPLSGRYDEQFF. The full variable domain, its missing parts supplied by reference TRBV18 and TRBJ2-1, is NAGVMQNPRHLVRRRGQEARLRCSPMKGHSHVYWYRQLPEEGLKFMVYLQKENIIDESGMPKERFSAEFPKEGPSILRIQQVVRGDSAAYFCASSPLSGRYDEQFFGPGTRLTVL.

The rearrangement joins TRBV29-1 to TRBJ1-2; possibly TRBD1 for D (6 bases). CDR3 length: 14 amino acids. Germline-derived CDR1 and CDR2 are SQVTM and ANQGSEA. With 6 bases removed from V and 3 bases from J, the gap between germline ends came to 17 bases. CDR3 sequence (DNA): TGCAGCGTGACCCAGGGGCGAAACTACTATGGCTACACCTTC. Translation: CSVTQGRNYYGYTF.

This clone was picked up one time. J is TRBJ2-3 and V is TRBV7-9, with D tentatively TRBD2 (6 bases). V lost 3 bases, J lost 2 bases, and 15 bases lay in between. Germline CDR1 and CDR2: SEHNR and FQNEAQ (reference sequence). The CDR3 sequence is 16 residues long. The CDR3 is CASSLLKGTSTDTQYF. The CDR3 nucleotides are TGTGCCAGCAGCTTGCTGAAGGGGACTTCCACAGATACGCAGTATTTT.

The chain employs TRBV19 and TRBJ2-2; D is undetermined. The V end was cut by 7 bases, the J end by 5 bases, with 14 bases between. Germline V gene lookup returns CDR1 LNHDA and CDR2 SQIVND (reference sequence). This CDR3 contains 14 residues. The CDR3 DNA sequence: TGTGCCAGTACCCCCCTACCCCCGACCGGGGAGCTGTTTTTT. This encodes CASTPLPPTGELFF.

The rearrangement uses TRBV29-1 and TRBJ2-1; TRBD2 might be the D (6 bases). This CDR3 comprises 14 residues. CDR1 is SQVTM, CDR2 ANQGSEA, per germline. Trimming took 7 bases from V and 1 from J, leaving 14 bases between them. CDR3 nucleotides: TGCAGCGCTGAGACCCGGGGGTCCTACAATGAGCAGTTCTTC. Translating it yields CSAETRGSYNEQFF.

This chain links TRBV7-4 with TRBJ1-5, with TRBD1 matching over 9 bases. Trimming cost V 4 bases and J 2 bases; bases outside gene matches: 9. The CDR3 totals 17 residues. Germline V gene data show CDR1 as SGHVT and CDR2 as SQSDAQ. CDR3 loop: CASSYPGQGEGNQPQHF. For the CDR3, the DNA is TGTGCCAGCAGCTATCCGGGACAGGGAGAGGGCAATCAGCCCCAGCATTTT.

Details on this clone: Additional DNA sequences in this sample encode the identical CDR3. The chain links TRBV6-1 to TRBJ2-7, with TRBD1 identical over 9 bases. The germline CDR1 and CDR2 sequences are MNHNS and SASEGT. The CDR3 is 13 residues long. Unmatched junction bases numbered 2, after V lost 4 bases and J lost 4 bases. CDR3 bases: TGTGCCAGCAGTGTTGGGACAGGGTACGAGCAGTACTTC. This sequence encodes CASSVGTGYEQYF.

The CDR3 sequence: CASQPGLAGLGELFF. CDR3 nucleotides: TGTGCCAGCCAACCGGGACTAGCTGGTCTCGGGGAGCTGTTTTTT. This chain connects TRBV9 to TRBJ2-2; 9 nucleotides match TRBD2. Trimming removed 7 bases from V and 7 bases from J; junction bases left unmatched: 11. CDR3 length: 15 amino acids. The germline V gene has CDR1 SGDLS and CDR2 YYNGEE.

V usage is TRBV5-4 and J usage is TRBJ2-2; TRBD2 might be the D (5 bases). This CDR3 region has 17 residues. Germline V gene data show CDR1 as SGHNT and CDR2 as YYREEE (reference sequence). Trimming cost V 4 bases and J 0 bases, with 16 bases left between them. Written as DNA, the CDR3 is TGTGCCAGCAGCCCGGTGAGGGCTGGCCCGAACACCGGGGAGCTGTTTTTT. It specifies CASSPVRAGPNTGELFF.